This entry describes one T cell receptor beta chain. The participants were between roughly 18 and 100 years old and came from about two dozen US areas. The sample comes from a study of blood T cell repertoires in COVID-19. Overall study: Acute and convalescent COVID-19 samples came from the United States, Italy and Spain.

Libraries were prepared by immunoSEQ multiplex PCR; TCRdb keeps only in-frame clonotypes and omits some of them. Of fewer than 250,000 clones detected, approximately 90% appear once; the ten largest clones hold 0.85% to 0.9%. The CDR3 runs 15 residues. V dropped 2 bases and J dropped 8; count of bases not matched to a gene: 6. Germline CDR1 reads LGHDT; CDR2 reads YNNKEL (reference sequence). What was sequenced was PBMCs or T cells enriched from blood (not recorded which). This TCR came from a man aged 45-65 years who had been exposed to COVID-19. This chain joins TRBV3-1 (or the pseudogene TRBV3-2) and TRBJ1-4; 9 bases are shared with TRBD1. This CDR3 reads CASSQRTGVGEKLFF. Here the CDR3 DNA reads TGTGCCAGCAGCCAACGGACAGGGGTGGGAGAAAAACTGTTTTTT.